This T cell receptor beta chain appears in the sequencing data of a study of patients and donors after allogeneic stem cell transplantation. After removal of 1 base from V and 9 bases from J, the junction contained 9 bases not matched to a gene. Per the germline V gene, CDR1 is LGHDT and CDR2 is YNNKEL (reference sequence). The CDR3 is 16 residues long. TCRdb re-called the RT-PCR reads with MiXCR, one entry per CDR3 protein. The profile shows fewer than 75,000 distinct CDR3 sequences, about 14% of them singletons. The rearrangement uses TRBV3-1 and TRBJ2-3; 11 nucleotides agree with TRBD2. The TCR was taken from a human donor who was either an allogeneic HSCT recipient or a stem cell or donor lymphocyte infusion donor (not recorded which). It is not recorded whose cells these are; they may come from a transplant donor. Sequences were obtained from blood, either unsorted or a sorted T cell fraction (not recorded which). The CDR3 nucleotides are TGTGCCAGCAGCCAAGTGGGTAGCGGGAGGGAGGGGACGCAGTATTTT. Amino acids: CASSQVGSGREGTQYF.